This T cell receptor (beta chain) was observed in a study of Ad26.COV2.S vaccination and SARS-CoV-2 variants. Study-wide results and limits: In TCR breadth and depth analyses, total T cell responses may have been underestimated.

Assay used: immunoSEQ multiplex PCR; TCRdb lists only in-frame clones, some missing. The table lists about 400,000 clones, 89% of them singletons. Note on this clone: Its cognate antigen is unknown.

The treatment was: approximately 18 received Ad26.COV2.S at low or high dose, single or two shots; roughly five received placebo; per-sample allocation not given. Sample collection was performed on day 63 after the first vaccine or placebo injection. The germline V gene encodes CDR1 LNHNV and CDR2 YYDKDF (reference sequence). This CDR3 contains 17 residues. V was shortened by 0 bases and J by 6 bases, with 18 bases between the two germline ends. This sequence originates from a person between 18 and 59 years old who received the Ad26.COV2.S COVID-19 vaccine or a placebo. This chain links TRBV15 with TRBJ1-5; no firm D call. Sample: peripheral blood, taken in a trial of Ad26.COV2.S vaccine versus placebo. Here the CDR3 DNA reads TGTGCCACCAGCAGAGATGACGTCAGCTCGCGAGGTCAGCCCCAGCATTTT. Translation gives CATSRDDVSSRGQPQHF.